This TCR beta chain was retrieved from a study of PD-1 blockade in classical Hodgkin lymphoma. Background on the study: Nivolumab was administered to patients intravenously at 3 mg/kg every 2 weeks. Study observations and caveats: Diminished baseline TCR diversity has been reported in newly diagnosed patients relative to healthy donors.

Concerning this clone itself: As yet, its antigen is unknown.

Per germline, CDR1 SQVTM and CDR2 ANQGSEA. V was clipped by 7 bases and J by 5 bases, with 12 bases between them. The CDR3 is 11 residues long. TCRdb's table, derived via immunoSEQ multiplex PCR, lists solely in-frame clones and lacks some. The data hold roughly 38,000 clones, with 70% to 90% observed a single time. Brentuximab vedotin exposure varied, and every patient relapsed after autologous stem cell transplantation. This rearrangement joins TRBV29-1 to TRBJ2-7, with D possibly being TRBD2 (7 bases). This TCR derives from a human donor with classical Hodgkin lymphoma. The input for sequencing was peripheral blood mononuclear cells (PBMCs), taken before the second cycle of nivolumab. CDR3: CSGGGPHEQYF. The CDR3 DNA follows: TGCAGCGGGGGGGGGCCCCACGAGCAGTACTTC.